These 23 T cell receptor beta chains originate from one sample sequenced in a study of T cells in tumors after PD-1 blockade. Some clones are missing from TCRdb's copy, which holds only in-frame ones; the method was immunoSEQ multiplex PCR. The repertoire holds about 63,000 clones, approximately 74% seen once, with 4% to 5% in the top ten. The sample was PBMCs, taken after anti-PD-1 treatment. These receptors all stem from a human donor with basal cell carcinoma.

The V gene is TRBV21-1, the J gene TRBJ2-5; no check of the table's D call, TRBD2, against the DNA was made. TRBV21-1 constitutes a pseudogene. This CDR3 has 13 residues. The CDR3 loop reads CASSNKWEETQYF. In DNA form, the CDR3 reads TGTGCCAGCAGCAACAAATGGGAGGAGACCCAGTACTTC.

The chain is built from TRBV30 and TRBJ1-1, with a tentative D call TRBD1 (6 bases). CDR1 is GTSNPN, CDR2 SVGIG, per germline (reference sequence). This CDR3 is 12 amino acids long. V dropped 5 bases and J dropped 2 bases, with 9 bases sitting between them. The DNA of the CDR3 is TGTGCCTGGGGGACACACAACACTGAAGCTTTCTTT. It codes for CAWGTHNTEAFF.

This chain joins TRBV12-3 or TRBV12-4 and TRBJ2-5; no clear D gene. V dropped 2 bases and J dropped 5 bases, with 6 bases sitting between them. This CDR3 region has 12 residues. CDR3 nucleotides: TGTGCCAGCAGTTTATTGGTGGAGACCCAGTACTTC. Its translation: CASSLLVETQYF.

V gene TRBV5-4 combines with J gene TRBJ2-1; 7 bases are a match to TRBD1. The germline V gene has CDR1 SGHNT and CDR2 YYREEE (reference sequence). The CDR3 has 13 residues. The V gene end was trimmed by 4 bases and the J gene end by 6 bases; junction bases not matched to a gene: 4. CDR3 in amino acids: CASSGTGVNEQFF. The CDR3 DNA is TGTGCCAGCAGCGGCACAGGGGTCAATGAGCAGTTCTTC.

The gene calls are TRBV4-2 and TRBJ2-1; tentatively, D is TRBD1 (6 bases). This CDR3 has 17 residues. V was pared by 4 bases and J by 4 bases, with 20 bases between. CDR1 LGHNA and CDR2 YNFKEQ come from the germline V gene. This CDR3 is CASSLLSQGLGYNEQFF. CDR3 coding DNA: TGTGCCAGCAGCCTCCTGTCACAGGGCCTAGGTTACAATGAGCAGTTCTTC.

The chain couples TRBV2 to TRBJ1-1, with D possibly being TRBD1 (5 bases). The V gene's germline CDR1 is SNHLY and CDR2 FYNNEI. The CDR3 loop spans 13 amino acids. V lost 4 bases, J lost 4 bases, and 10 bases lay in between. The CDR3, as DNA: TGTGCCAGCAGTGTAACTGGGGGCACTGAAGCTTTCTTT. The encoded protein is CASSVTGGTEAFF.

The V call is TRBV2, the J call TRBJ2-5; 9 positions agree with TRBD1. Germline CDR1 reads SNHLY; CDR2 reads FYNNEI. The CDR3 is made up of 14 amino acids. V shed 6 bases and J 5 bases; nucleotides not matched to a gene: 7. CDR3 sequence (DNA): TGTGCCAGCAGCCGGGACAGGGAGGGGGAGACCCAGTACTTC. Protein: CASSRDREGETQYF.

The chain recombines TRBV25-1 with TRBJ1-1, with D hard to call. V was trimmed by 4 bases and J by 7 bases, leaving 10 bases between them. The CDR3 length is 12 residues. Per germline, CDR1 MGHDK and CDR2 SYGVNS. CDR3 nucleotide sequence: TGTGCCAGCAGTGGAATCTTGAGTGAAGCTTTCTTT. As protein: CASSGILSEAFF.

CDR3 nucleotide sequence: TGTGCCACCAGTGGTTGGGAGGACCGGGACACTGAAGCTTTCTTT. The encoded protein is CATSGWEDRDTEAFF. This chain connects TRBV24-1 to TRBJ1-1; D unclear. Germline CDR1 is KGHDR and CDR2 is SFDVKD. CDR3 length: 15 residues. V was clipped by 5 bases and J by 3 bases, with 15 bases between them.

This clone has a single count. This chain uses TRBV2 with TRBJ2-1, with TRBD2 matching 8 bases. CDR1 and CDR2 (germline): SNHLY, FYNNEI. V was clipped by 6 bases and J by 7 bases; unmatched bases: 11. The CDR3 length is 15 residues. This chain's CDR3 is CASRPRSGGRNEQFF. The CDR3 nucleotides are TGTGCCAGCAGGCCTCGATCGGGGGGGCGAAATGAGCAGTTCTTC.

This clone was detected a few times. The rearrangement links TRBV28 to TRBJ2-7; 10 nucleotides line up with TRBD1. Germline V gives CDR1 MDHEN, CDR2 SYDVKM. This CDR3 is built from 16 residues. V shed 6 bases and J 5 bases; nucleotides not matched to a gene: 13. In DNA, the CDR3 is TGTGCCAGCAGCCATATTTCGGGACAGGGGAAGGACGAGCAGTACTTC. Residues: CASSHISGQGKDEQYF.

The genes are TRBV19 and TRBJ2-7, with unresolved D. CDR1 LNHDA and CDR2 SQIVND come from the germline V gene (reference sequence). This CDR3 contains 16 residues. Trimming stripped 0 bases from V and 6 bases from J, with 18 bases between. The CDR3 here is CASSIDRAVSRAEQYF. The CDR3 DNA sequence: TGTGCCAGTAGTATAGATCGGGCAGTCTCCCGGGCCGAGCAGTACTTC. Together with reference TRBV19 and TRBJ2-7, the CDR3 gives the full variable domain: DGGITQSPKYLFRKEGQNVTLSCEQNLNHDAMYWYRQDPGQGLRLIYYSQIVNDFQKGDIAEGYSVSREKKESFPLTVTSAQKNPTAFYLCASSIDRAVSRAEQYFGPGTRLTVT.

The chain couples TRBV18 to TRBJ1-6; D possibly corresponds to TRBD1 (5 bases). With 2 bases removed from V and 8 bases from J, the gap between germline ends came to 13 bases. CDR1 and CDR2 (germline): KGHSH, LQKENI. This CDR3 region has 15 residues. The CDR3 nucleotides read TGTGCCAGCTCACCATTAGCCGGGACGGATTCACCCCTCCACTTT. It codes for CASSPLAGTDSPLHF.

About this clone: The sample contains more than one DNA sequence encoding this CDR3. The J gene is TRBJ2-3, the V gene TRBV6-1, with D unresolved. V lost 1 base and J 3 bases, leaving 5 bases between the germline ends. The CDR3 loop spans 13 amino acids. CDR1 and CDR2 (germline): MNHNS, SASEGT. The CDR3 sequence is CASSEVGTDTQYF. The DNA of the CDR3 is TGTGCCAGCAGTGAAGTTGGTACAGATACGCAGTATTTT.

The chain joins TRBV7-9 to TRBJ2-3; D ambiguous. The CDR3 is 16 residues long. CDR1 is SEHNR, CDR2 FQNEAQ, per germline (reference sequence). V shed 3 bases and J shed 2 bases, with 15 bases lying between them. The CDR3 nucleotides read TGTGCCAGCAGCTTGGACCTAACCCGGCCCACAGATACGCAGTATTTT. Its translation is CASSLDLTRPTDTQYF.

V gene TRBV6-4 combines with J gene TRBJ2-3; 8 bases fit TRBD1. Germline V gene sequence: CDR1 MRHNA, CDR2 SNTAGT. This CDR3 spans 15 amino acids. Trimming removed 6 bases from V and 3 bases from J; junction bases left unmatched: 8. The CDR3 region has the DNA TGTGCCAGCAGCCCTCGGACAGGGTCGACAGATACGCAGTATTTT. Protein product: CASSPRTGSTDTQYF.

This rearrangement joins TRBV30 to TRBJ1-1, with 7 bases matching TRBD1. Trimming cost V 5 bases and J 8 bases; bases outside gene matches: 17. The germline CDR1 and CDR2 sequences are GTSNPN and SVGIG (reference sequence). This CDR3 is 15 amino acids long. The CDR3 loop is CAWAQGFGTQSEAFF. The CDR3 DNA is TGTGCCTGGGCACAGGGGTTCGGGACCCAGTCAGAAGCTTTCTTT.

The chain combines TRBV6-5 with TRBJ2-3; 7 positions agree with TRBD1. Germline V gene sequence: CDR1 MNHEY, CDR2 SVGAGI. Losses at the gene ends were 7 bases for V and 3 bases for J; bases not matched to a gene: 7. This CDR3 comprises 14 residues. The chain's CDR3 is CASTTRDRTDTQYF. The CDR3 nucleotides are TGTGCCAGCACCACGAGGGACAGAACAGATACGCAGTATTTT.

The chain links TRBV5-1 to TRBJ2-1, with TRBD1 matching over 7 bases. The CDR3 is 15 amino acids. The ends lost 3 bases at V and 2 bases at J; junction bases unmatched: 5. Germline-derived CDR1 and CDR2 are SGHRS and YFSETQ. This CDR3 is CASSYTGATYNEQFF. The CDR3 DNA follows: TGCGCCAGCAGCTACACAGGGGCGACCTACAATGAGCAGTTCTTC.

This clone has more than one count but fewer than ten. This chain uses TRBV12-1 with TRBJ1-5; TRBD1, the D gene given by the table, was not confirmed from the DNA. TRBV12-1 is a recognized pseudogene. This CDR3 contains 19 residues. The CDR3 loop reads CASSHTQLHPGTGLQPQHF. The CDR3 DNA is TGTGCCAGCAGCCACACGCAGTTGCATCCGGGGACAGGGCTTCAGCCCCAGCATTTT.

This clone showed up just once. The gene calls are TRBV7-8 and TRBJ2-2; no definite D call. Germline values: CDR1 SGHVS, CDR2 FQNEAQ. The CDR3 length is 15 residues. The V gene lost 5 bases and the J gene lost 0 bases, with 10 bases spanning the gap. The CDR3 DNA sequence: TGTGCCAGCAGCCCTCTAGAAACGAACACCGGGGAGCTGTTTTTT. Protein: CASSPLETNTGELFF.

A single count supports this clone. This specimen includes other DNA sequences encoding the same CDR3. The chain links TRBV6-5 to TRBJ1-1; D not resolved. The CDR3 spans 13 residues. Germline CDR1 is MNHEY and CDR2 is SVGAGI. Deletions cut 2 bases from V and 1 base from J, with 5 bases between. CDR3 nucleotides: TGTGCCAGCAGTTACGGGAGGAACACTGAAGCTTTCTTT. Its protein product is CASSYGRNTEAFF.

The rearrangement uses TRBV6-5 and TRBJ1-1, with TRBD1 as a possible D gene (5 bases). Germline V gives CDR1 MNHEY, CDR2 SVGAGI. The CDR3 covers 14 residues. Trimming pared 7 bases from V and 1 base from J, leaving 13 bases between. The CDR3 loop is CASTEGLQNTEAFF. CDR3 DNA sequence: TGTGCCAGCACCGAGGGACTCCAGAACACTGAAGCTTTCTTT.